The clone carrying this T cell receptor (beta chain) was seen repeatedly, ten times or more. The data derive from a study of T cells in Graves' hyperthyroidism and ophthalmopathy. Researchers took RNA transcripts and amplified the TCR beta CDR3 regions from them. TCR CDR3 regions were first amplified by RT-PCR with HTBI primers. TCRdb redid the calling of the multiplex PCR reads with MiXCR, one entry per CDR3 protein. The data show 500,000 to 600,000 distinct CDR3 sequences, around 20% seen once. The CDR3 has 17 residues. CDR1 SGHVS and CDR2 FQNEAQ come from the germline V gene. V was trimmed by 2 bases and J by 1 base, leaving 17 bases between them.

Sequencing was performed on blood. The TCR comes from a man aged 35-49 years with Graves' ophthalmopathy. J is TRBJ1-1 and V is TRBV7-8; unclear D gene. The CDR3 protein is CASSLSAHTRPNTEAFF. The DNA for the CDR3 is TGTGCCAGCAGCTTATCGGCCCACACAAGACCGAACACTGAAGCTTTCTTT.